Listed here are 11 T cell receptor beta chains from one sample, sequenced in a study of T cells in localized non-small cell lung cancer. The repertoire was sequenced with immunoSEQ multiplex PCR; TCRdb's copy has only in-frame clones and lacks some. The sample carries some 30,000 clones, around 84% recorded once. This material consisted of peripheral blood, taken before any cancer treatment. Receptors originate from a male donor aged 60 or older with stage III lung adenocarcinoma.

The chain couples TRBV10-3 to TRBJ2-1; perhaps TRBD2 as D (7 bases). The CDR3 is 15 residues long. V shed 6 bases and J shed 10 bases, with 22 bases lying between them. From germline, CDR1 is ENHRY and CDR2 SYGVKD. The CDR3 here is CAIRMTGGGGQEQFF. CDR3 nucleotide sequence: TGTGCCATCAGGATGACTGGCGGGGGCGGTCAGGAGCAGTTCTTC.

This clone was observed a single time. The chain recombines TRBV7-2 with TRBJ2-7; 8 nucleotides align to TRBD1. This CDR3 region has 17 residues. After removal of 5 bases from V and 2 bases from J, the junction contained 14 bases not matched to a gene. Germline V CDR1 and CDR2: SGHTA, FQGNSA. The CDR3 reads CASSQDTGGGRTYEQYF. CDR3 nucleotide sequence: TGTGCCAGCAGCCAAGATACAGGGGGTGGAAGAACCTACGAGCAGTACTTC.

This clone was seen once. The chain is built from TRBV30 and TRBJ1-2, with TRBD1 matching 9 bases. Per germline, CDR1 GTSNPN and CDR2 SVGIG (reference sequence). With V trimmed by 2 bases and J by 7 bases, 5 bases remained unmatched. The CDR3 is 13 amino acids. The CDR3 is CAWSRGQGRGYTF. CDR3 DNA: TGTGCCTGGAGTCGCGGACAGGGGCGTGGCTACACCTTC.

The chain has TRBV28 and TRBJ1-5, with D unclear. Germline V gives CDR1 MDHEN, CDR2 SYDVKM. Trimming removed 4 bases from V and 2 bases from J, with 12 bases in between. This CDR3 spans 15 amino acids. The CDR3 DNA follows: TGTGCCAGCAGTTCAGGTTCGCAGGGCAATCAGCCCCAGCATTTT. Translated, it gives CASSSGSQGNQPQHF. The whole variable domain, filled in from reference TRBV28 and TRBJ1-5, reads DVKVTQSSRYLVKRTGEKVFLECVQDMDHENMFWYRQDPGLGLRLIYFSYDVKMKEKGDIPEGYSVSREKKERFSLILESASTNQTSMYLCASSSGSQGNQPQHFGDGTRLSIL.

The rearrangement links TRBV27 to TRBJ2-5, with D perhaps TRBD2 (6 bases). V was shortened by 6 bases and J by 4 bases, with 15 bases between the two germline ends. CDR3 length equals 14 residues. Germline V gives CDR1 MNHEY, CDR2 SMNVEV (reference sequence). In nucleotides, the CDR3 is TGTGCCAGCAGCTCTTCGGAGGGGCTAGAGACCCAGTACTTC. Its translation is CASSSSEGLETQYF.

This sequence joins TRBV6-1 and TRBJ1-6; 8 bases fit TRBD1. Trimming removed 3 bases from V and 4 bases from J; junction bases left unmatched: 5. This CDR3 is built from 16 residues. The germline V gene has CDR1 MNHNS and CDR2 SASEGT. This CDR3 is CASSERTGLYNSPLHF. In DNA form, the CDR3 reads TGTGCCAGCAGTGAGCGGACAGGGCTATATAATTCACCCCTCCACTTT.

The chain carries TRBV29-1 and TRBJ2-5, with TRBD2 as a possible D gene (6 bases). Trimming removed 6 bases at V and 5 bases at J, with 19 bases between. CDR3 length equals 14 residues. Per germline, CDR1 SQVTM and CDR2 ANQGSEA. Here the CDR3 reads CSVHQRSSGETQYF. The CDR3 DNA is TGCAGCGTCCATCAGCGGAGCAGCGGGGAGACCCAGTACTTC.

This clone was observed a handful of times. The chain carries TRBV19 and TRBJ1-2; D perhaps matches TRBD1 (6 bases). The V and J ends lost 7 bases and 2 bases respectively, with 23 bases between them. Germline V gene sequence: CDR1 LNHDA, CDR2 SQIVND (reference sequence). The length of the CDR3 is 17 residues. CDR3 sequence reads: CASIPRAIGRGNYGYTF. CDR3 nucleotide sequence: TGTGCCAGTATCCCTCGAGCGATTGGGAGGGGGAACTATGGCTACACCTTC.

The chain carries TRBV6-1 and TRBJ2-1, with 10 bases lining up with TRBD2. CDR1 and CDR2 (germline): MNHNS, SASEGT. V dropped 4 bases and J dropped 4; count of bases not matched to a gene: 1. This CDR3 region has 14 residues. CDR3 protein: CASSGSGGYNEQFF. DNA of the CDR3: TGTGCCAGCAGTGGTAGCGGGGGGTACAATGAGCAGTTCTTC.

The CDR3 region is CASSNTGWDGYTF. CDR3 DNA: TGCGCCAGCAGCAACACAGGGTGGGATGGCTACACCTTC. The V call is TRBV5-1, the J call TRBJ1-2, with TRBD1 as a possible D gene (6 bases). Trimming shortened V by 4 bases and J by 6 bases, and 13 bases separated the two germline ends. Germline assignment: CDR1 SGHRS and CDR2 YFSETQ. The CDR3 is 13 residues long.

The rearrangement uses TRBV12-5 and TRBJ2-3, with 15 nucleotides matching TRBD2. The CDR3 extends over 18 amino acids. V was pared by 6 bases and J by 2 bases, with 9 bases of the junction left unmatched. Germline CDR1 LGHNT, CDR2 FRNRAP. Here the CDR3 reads CASGGLAGGSQPTDTQYF. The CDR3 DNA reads TGTGCTAGTGGGGGACTAGCGGGGGGCTCTCAACCCACAGATACGCAGTATTTT.